This T cell receptor (beta chain) was recovered during a study of post-analysis software for immune sequencing data. General study points: Strong co-clustering by F measure was seen for same-batch samples. Compared against controls, patients with multiple sclerosis displayed significantly lower normalized Chao1 diversity. Included in a set of roughly 5 TRBV segments more frequent in patients than controls were TRBV5-6, TRBV5-1 and TRBV20-1.

With regard to this clonotype: Its antigen is currently unknown.

The CDR3 consists of 14 residues. J was trimmed by 6 bases and V by 7 bases; bases with no gene match: 13. The germline V gene has CDR1 SQVTM and CDR2 ANQGSEA. Unique molecular identifiers were built into the TCR beta cDNA libraries. The T cell input of about 0.95 to 11 million gave roughly 0.5 million cDNA molecules. Each CDR3 protein gets one entry after TCRdb re-called the PCR reads with MiXCR. This table holds approximately 770,000 distinct CDR3 sequences, about 43% found once. Sequenced material: blood. This TCR was recovered from a girl between 5 and 17 years old with multiple sclerosis. The chain uses TRBV29-1 and TRBJ2-3; TRBD2 aligns across 7 bases. The CDR3 spells CSALWREWADTQYF. The CDR3 nucleotides read TGCAGCGCCCTTTGGCGGGAGTGGGCGGATACGCAGTATTTT.